A selection of T cell receptor beta chains follows, all from one sample in a study of CD4 T cells in relation to SARS-CoV-2 and coronaviruses. The assay was immunoSEQ multiplex PCR, and TCRdb's table has in-frame clones only and misses some. The sample records about 22,000 clones, less than 75% being singletons. These receptors have no known antigen. The sequenced sample was CD4+ T cells from PBMCs, cultured in vitro. These receptors all come from a human donor in good health. CDR3s include the opening cysteine and the closing phenylalanine or tryptophan. A D gene is named only where the DNA matches it firmly. Clone size appears in some rows only: once, few, many, or a class for an expanded clone.

clone_size d_call j_call v_call cdr3_aa cdr3_nt
NA TRBD2 TRBJ2-7 TRBV5-5 CASSPSGSGYEQYF TGTGCCAGCAGTCCTAGCGGGAGTGGCTACGAGCAGTACTTC
NA NA TRBJ2-5 TRBV18 CASSPPTGRLEETQYF TGTGCCAGCTCACCACCCACGGGACGTCTCGAAGAGACCCAGTACTTC
NA TRBD1 TRBJ1-6 TRBV7-2 CASSFRTGLSSYNSPLHF TGTGCCAGCAGCTTCAGGACAGGCCTGAGCTCCTATAATTCACCCCTCCACTTT
NA NA TRBJ1-2 TRBV6-1 CASSDEVGHLGGGYTF TGTGCCAGCAGTGATGAGGTAGGCCACTTGGGGGGTGGCTACACCTTC
few NA TRBJ1-1 TRBV30 CAGLQGKGTEAFF TGTGCCGGACTACAGGGTAAGGGGACTGAAGCTTTCTTT
NA NA TRBJ2-1 TRBV6-4 CASSTDWEEEQFF TGTGCCAGCAGCACGGACTGGGAGGAAGAGCAGTTCTTC
NA TRBD1 TRBJ1-1 TRBV7-9 CASRDRETEAFF TGTGCCAGCAGGGACAGGGAAACTGAAGCTTTCTTT
NA TRBD1 TRBJ2-7 TRBV5-1 CASSSGQGYEQYF TGCGCCAGCAGCTCAGGACAGGGCTACGAGCAGTACTTC
NA TRBD2 TRBJ2-3 TRBV6-2/TRBV6-3 CASSLRLATDTQYF TGTGCCAGCAGTCTCAGACTAGCTACAGATACGCAGTATTTT
NA NA TRBJ2-1 TRBV3-1/TRBV3-2 CASSQASSYNEQFF TGTGCCAGCAGCCAAGCTAGCTCCTACAATGAGCAGTTCTTC
NA NA TRBJ2-3 TRBV7-9 CASSFQGGGRTDTQYF TGTGCCAGCAGCTTTCAAGGGGGAGGGAGGACAGATACGCAGTATTTT
NA NA TRBJ2-1 TRBV2 CASSEAGGYNEQFF TGTGCCAGCAGTGAAGCGGGGGGTTACAATGAGCAGTTCTTC
once NA TRBJ2-2 TRBV4-2 CASSQDAGTALNTGELFF TGTGCCAGCAGCCAAGATGCCGGTACCGCGCTGAACACCGGGGAGCTGTTTTTT
once TRBD2 TRBJ2-3 TRBV3-1/TRBV3-2 CASSLMGTTPTPDTQYF TGTGCCAGCAGCCTAATGGGGACTACCCCTACACCAGATACGCAGTATTTT
NA NA TRBJ2-5 TRBV2 CASSGDGPTQYF TGTGCCAGCAGTGGGGATGGGCCTACCCAGTACTTC
NA NA TRBJ2-1 TRBV12-3/TRBV12-4 CASTEGQYNEQFF TGTGCCAGCACCGAGGGGCAATACAATGAGCAGTTCTTC
NA NA TRBJ1-2 TRBV5-4 CASSWGGRGLNYGYTF TGTGCCAGCAGCTGGGGGGGGAGGGGCCTTAACTATGGCTACACCTTC
NA NA TRBJ1-5 TRBV2 CASSGGSQEPQHF TGTGCCAGCAGTGGGGGCAGCCAGGAGCCCCAGCATTTT
once NA TRBJ2-3 TRBV11-2 CASSLDGLAATDTQYF TGTGCCAGCAGCTTAGATGGTCTAGCAGCCACAGATACGCAGTATTTT
NA NA TRBJ2-7 TRBV20-1 CSAERVYEQYF TGCAGTGCTGAACGCGTCTACGAGCAGTACTTC
few TRBD1 TRBJ1-6 TRBV10-1 CASSAVAGGSPLHF TGCGCCAGCAGTGCCGTGGCAGGGGGTTCACCCCTCCACTTT
NA NA TRBJ2-5 TRBV5-4 CASSLGALRLQETQYF TGTGCCAGCAGCTTGGGCGCCCTCAGGCTTCAAGAGACCCAGTACTTC